This TCR beta chain was documented in a study of spatial heterogeneity in lung cancer. With 4 bases removed from V and 5 bases from J, the gap between germline ends came to 12 bases. This CDR3 is 14 amino acids long. Germline V lookup: CDR1 SNHLY, CDR2 FYNNEI. Every TCR cDNA molecule carried a tag that served as a unique molecular identifier. From the 5' RACE reads, TCRdb called clonotypes with MiXCR, one entry per CDR3 protein. The sample lists some 87,000 distinct CDR3 sequences; approximately 8.6% were seen once. Time point noted: sample taken at primary tumor resection. Whole RNA, which was extracted from tumor, nontumor lung tissue or frozen PBMC, was sequenced without any cell sorting. The cohort: 70 to 85 early-stage, untreated non-small cell lung cancer patients.

The sequence was collected from a male donor with early-stage non-small cell lung cancer. The chain recombines TRBV2 with TRBJ2-1, with D perhaps TRBD2 (7 bases). The source was PBMCs, collected at surgery. CDR3 sequence (DNA): TGTGCCAGCAGTGGAGGGGGGGCCCACAATGAGCAGTTCTTC. As protein: CASSGGGAHNEQFF.